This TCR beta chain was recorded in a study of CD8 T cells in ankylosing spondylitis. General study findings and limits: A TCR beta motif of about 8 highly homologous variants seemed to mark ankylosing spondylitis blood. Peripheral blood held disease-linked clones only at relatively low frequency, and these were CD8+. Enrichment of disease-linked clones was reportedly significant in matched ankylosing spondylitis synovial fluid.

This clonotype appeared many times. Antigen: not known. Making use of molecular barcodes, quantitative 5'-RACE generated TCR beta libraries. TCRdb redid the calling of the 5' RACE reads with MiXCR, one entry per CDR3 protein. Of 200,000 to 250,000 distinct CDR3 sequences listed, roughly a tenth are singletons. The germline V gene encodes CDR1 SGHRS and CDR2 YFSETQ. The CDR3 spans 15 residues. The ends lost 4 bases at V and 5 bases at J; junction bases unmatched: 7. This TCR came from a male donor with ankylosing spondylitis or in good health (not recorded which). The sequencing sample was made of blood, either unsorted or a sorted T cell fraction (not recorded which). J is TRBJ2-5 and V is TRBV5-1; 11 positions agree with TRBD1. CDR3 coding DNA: TGCGCCAGCAGCCCAAGGACAGGGGGCATTGAGACCCAGTACTTC. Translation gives CASSPRTGGIETQYF.